These 27 T cell receptor beta chains were sequenced from one sample in a study of shared clonotypes between healthy human individuals. Positive CCR7 selection of CD45RO-negative cells yielded the naive CD8 cells, and terminally differentiated effector memory CD45RA+ cells were excluded. Clones were read by immunoSEQ multiplex PCR, and TCRdb kept only the in-frame ones, dropping some. The repertoire holds 1.5 million to 2.5 million clones, with approximately 94% as singletons. The sequencing sample was made of naive CD8+ T cells sorted from blood. Every receptor here comes from a man aged 18 to 29 in good health.

As for this clone: Other DNA variants within this sample encode the same CDR3. The J gene is TRBJ2-1, the V gene TRBV6-5, with D perhaps being TRBD1 or TRBD2 (6 bases each). Trimming pared 2 bases from V and 4 bases from J, leaving 12 bases between. Looked up from germline, CDR1 is MNHEY and CDR2 is SVGAGI. This CDR3 region has 15 residues. The CDR3 coding sequence is TGTGCCAGCAGTTACCCCGGGGGCGCATACAATGAGCAGTTCTTC. It translates to CASSYPGGAYNEQFF.

This clone came up once. The chain couples TRBV2 to TRBJ2-1; no reliable D call. This CDR3 comprises 13 residues. The germline V and J ends were trimmed by 7 bases and 4 bases, with 11 bases remaining between them. Germline-derived CDR1 and CDR2 are SNHLY and FYNNEI. The CDR3 coding sequence is TGTGCCAGCACCGGAGTCCTTTACAATGAGCAGTTCTTC. Amino acid sequence: CASTGVLYNEQFF. Drawing the rest from reference TRBV2 and TRBJ2-1, the complete variable domain is EPEVTQTPSHQVTQMGQEVILRCVPISNHLYFYWYRQILGQKVEFLVSFYNNEISEKSEIFDDQFSVERPDGSNFTLKIRSTKLEDSAMYFCASTGVLYNEQFFGPGTRLTVL.

V is TRBV7-2 and J is TRBJ2-1; the D gene is possibly TRBD2 (6 bases). Trimming took 3 bases from V and 0 from J, leaving 12 bases between them. This CDR3 region has 16 residues. Germline V CDR1 and CDR2: SGHTA, FQGNSA. CDR3 amino acids: CASSFLGLHSYNEQFF. In DNA form, the CDR3 reads TGTGCCAGCAGCTTCCTGGGACTCCACTCCTACAATGAGCAGTTCTTC. Supplemented by reference TRBV7-2 and TRBJ2-1, the full variable domain reads GAGVSQSPSNKVTEKGKDVELRCDPISGHTALYWYRQSLGQGLEFLIYFQGNSAPDKSGLPSDRFSAERTGGSVSTLTIQRTQQEDSAVYLCASSFLGLHSYNEQFFGPGTRLTVL.

The chain uses TRBV27 and TRBJ2-5; TRBD2 matches 7 bases. Germline V lookup: CDR1 MNHEY, CDR2 SMNVEV (reference sequence). J was trimmed by 5 bases and V by 5 bases; bases with no gene match: 11. The CDR3 length is 15 residues. The chain's CDR3 is CASSSGEGWSETQYF. CDR3 nucleotides: TGTGCCAGCAGTAGCGGGGAAGGATGGTCGGAGACCCAGTACTTC.

The V and J genes are TRBV7-9 and TRBJ1-4; 7 bases agree with TRBD1. This CDR3 is built from 16 residues. After removal of 6 bases from V and 2 bases from J, the junction contained 9 bases not matched to a gene. CDR1 and CDR2 (germline): SEHNR, FQNEAQ (reference sequence). The DNA for the CDR3 is TGTGCCAGCAGGCCTCCGACAGGGCTGACTAATGAAAAACTGTTTTTT. This translates into CASRPPTGLTNEKLFF.

The chain couples TRBV7-9 to TRBJ1-2; D unresolved. The ends were cut back, 5 bases at V and 2 bases at J, with 12 bases in the middle. The CDR3 covers 14 residues. Per the germline V gene, CDR1 is SEHNR and CDR2 is FQNEAQ (reference sequence). Here the CDR3 DNA reads TGTGCCAGCAGCCTCACCACTCAAAACTATGGCTACACCTTC. Translating it yields CASSLTTQNYGYTF.

This clone occurred once. The chain recombines TRBV29-1 with TRBJ2-7, with 7 bases that match TRBD1. V gave up 7 bases and J gave up 5 bases; unmatched junction bases: 8. The germline V gene has CDR1 SQVTM and CDR2 ANQGSEA. CDR3 size: 12 residues. In DNA form, the CDR3 reads TGCAGCGCCGGGACAGCCGGTGACGAGCAGTACTTC. Translated, it gives CSAGTAGDEQYF.

The rearrangement joins TRBV7-8 to TRBJ2-7; D perhaps matches TRBD1 (6 bases). Trimming shortened V by 4 bases and J by 3 bases, and 16 bases separated the two germline ends. Germline CDR1 is SGHVS and CDR2 is FQNEAQ. The CDR3 loop spans 15 amino acids. In DNA, the CDR3 is TGTGCCAGCAGCTCCCCAGGGGTTCCCGGCTACGAGCAGTACTTC. The encoded protein is CASSSPGVPGYEQYF.

The V gene is TRBV29-1, the J gene TRBJ1-1; D gene unclear. The CDR3 sequence is 12 residues long. V shed 2 bases and J shed 0 bases, with 4 bases lying between them. Germline values: CDR1 SQVTM, CDR2 ANQGSEA. The DNA for the CDR3 is TGCAGCGTTGAAATGGTGAACACTGAAGCTTTCTTT. It specifies CSVEMVNTEAFF.

The genes are TRBV7-2 and TRBJ2-6; TRBD2 is a possible D gene (5 bases). Trimming took 5 bases from V and 2 from J, leaving 10 bases between them. This CDR3 is built from 15 residues. Looked up from germline, CDR1 is SGHTA and CDR2 is FQGNSA. CDR3 amino acids: CASSPRGPGANVLTF. CDR3 nucleotides: TGTGCCAGCAGCCCCCGGGGTCCTGGGGCCAACGTCCTGACTTTC.

The V call is TRBV4-2, the J call TRBJ2-1; the match to TRBD2 covers 13 bases. Germline V gene data show CDR1 as LGHNA and CDR2 as YNFKEQ. This CDR3 has 16 amino acids. V trimming: 0 bases; J trimming: 8 bases; junction bases outside the gene matches: 4. The chain's CDR3 is CASSQDRTSGGDEQFF. The CDR3 region has the DNA TGTGCCAGCAGCCAAGATAGGACTAGCGGGGGCGATGAGCAGTTCTTC.

This chain uses TRBV6-5 with TRBJ1-2; 11 bases map to TRBD1. CDR1 is MNHEY and CDR2 is SVGAGI in the germline V gene. Trimming at V came to 2 bases and at J to 3 bases, leaving 2 bases not matched to a gene. The CDR3 length is 15 residues. The CDR3 protein is CASSYGQGADYGYTF. CDR3 DNA sequence: TGTGCCAGCAGTTACGGACAGGGGGCGGACTATGGCTACACCTTC.

Turning to this clone: The same CDR3 is also encoded by other DNA sequences in this sample. This chain uses TRBV10-1 with TRBJ2-2; no clear D. The CDR3 runs 12 residues. The germline V and J ends were trimmed by 2 bases and 5 bases, with 3 bases remaining between them. CDR1 and CDR2 from the germline V gene are WNHNN and SYGVQD (reference sequence). CDR3 DNA: TGCGCCAGCAGTGAGAATACCGGGGAGCTGTTTTTT. The encoded protein is CASSENTGELFF.

The chain combines TRBV23-1 with TRBJ2-1; 7 bases match TRBD2. Being an ORF, TRBV23-1 has a function that is uncertain. J was trimmed by 5 bases and V by 8 bases; bases with no gene match: 12. CDR3 length equals 15 residues. CDR3 sequence (DNA): TGCGCCAGCCGACCAGGTTGCGGGGGTAACAATGAGCAGTTCTTC. Its translation is CASRPGCGGNNEQFF.

The chain links TRBV5-6 to TRBJ2-5; D remains ambiguous. This CDR3 comprises 13 residues. The ends were cut back, 0 bases at V and 5 bases at J, with 8 bases in the middle. Germline lookup yields CDR1 SGHDT and CDR2 YYEEEE. The CDR3 protein is CASSLAPSETQYF. The DNA of the CDR3 is TGTGCCAGCAGCTTGGCACCTTCCGAGACCCAGTACTTC. The complete variable domain, with remaining parts taken from reference TRBV5-6 and TRBJ2-5, reads DAGVTQSPTHLIKTRGQQVTLRCSPKSGHDTVSWYQQALGQGPQFIFQYYEEEERQRGNFPDRFSGHQFPNYSSELNVNALLLGDSALYLCASSLAPSETQYFGPGTRLLVL.

In nucleotides, the CDR3 is TGCGCCAGCAGCTTGGCTAGCGGGGGGTTCCCCGAGCAGTACTTC. It yields the protein CASSLASGGFPEQYF. The chain links TRBV5-1 to TRBJ2-7; 11 nucleotides match TRBD2. With V trimmed by 0 bases and J by 6 bases, 5 bases remained unmatched. The CDR3 contains 15 residues. Germline V gives CDR1 SGHRS, CDR2 YFSETQ.

For this clone: In the same sample, other DNA sequences code for this CDR3. The genes are TRBV5-1 and TRBJ2-7, with no clear D. The CDR3 contains 13 residues. V was pared by 0 bases and J by 3 bases, with 7 bases between. Germline values: CDR1 SGHRS, CDR2 YFSETQ. The chain's CDR3 is CASSLEVVYEQYF. The CDR3 coding sequence is TGCGCCAGCAGCTTGGAGGTGGTCTACGAGCAGTACTTC.

The chain employs TRBV30 and TRBJ2-7; D remains unclear. The CDR3 has 12 amino acids. Looked up from germline, CDR1 is GTSNPN and CDR2 is SVGIG (reference sequence). The V gene lost 1 base and the J gene lost 3 bases, with 7 bases spanning the gap. The CDR3 DNA reads as TGTGCCTGGAGTGAGAGATACTACGAGCAGTACTTC. It translates to CAWSERYYEQYF.

This rearrangement joins TRBV5-4 to TRBJ1-6; D gene unclear. This CDR3 spans 15 amino acids. The V and J ends lost 4 bases and 0 bases respectively, with 8 bases between them. The germline V gene has CDR1 SGHNT and CDR2 YYREEE (reference sequence). This CDR3 reads CASSPSSSYNSPLHF. The CDR3 DNA follows: TGTGCCAGCAGCCCATCTAGCTCCTATAATTCACCCCTCCACTTT.

The chain uses TRBV6-1 and TRBJ1-2; 11 nucleotides agree with TRBD1. This CDR3 is 14 amino acids long. The ends lost 2 bases at V and 8 bases at J; junction bases unmatched: 4. Germline V gene lookup returns CDR1 MNHNS and CDR2 SASEGT. CDR3: CASSEPGTGGGYTF. The CDR3 DNA reads TGTGCCAGCAGTGAACCCGGGACAGGGGGGGGCTACACCTTC.

The J gene is TRBJ1-6, the V gene TRBV15, with D possibly matching TRBD1 (5 bases). The CDR3 totals 15 residues. Germline values: CDR1 LNHNV, CDR2 YYDKDF (reference sequence). Trimming stripped 3 bases from V and 14 bases from J, with 20 bases between. Here the CDR3 DNA reads TGTGCCACCAGCAGGACGGAAGGTACAGGAATCTCCCTCCACTTT. Translated: CATSRTEGTGISLHF.

The V call is TRBV2, the J call TRBJ2-5; 7 bases map to TRBD1. The length of the CDR3 is 16 residues. V was pared by 1 base and J by 2 bases, with 7 bases of the junction left unmatched. The V gene's germline CDR1 is SNHLY and CDR2 FYNNEI. The CDR3 sequence: CASSEGIGGYQETQYF. The CDR3 DNA follows: TGTGCCAGCAGTGAAGGAATAGGGGGCTATCAAGAGACCCAGTACTTC.

The V gene is TRBV19, the J gene TRBJ2-7, with TRBD1 as a possible D gene (5 bases). This CDR3 has 13 residues. V was trimmed by 5 bases and J by 2 bases, leaving 10 bases between them. Germline V gene data show CDR1 as LNHDA and CDR2 as SQIVND (reference sequence). CDR3 loop: CASSLSGTYEQYF. CDR3 in DNA: TGTGCCAGTAGTCTATCAGGGACCTACGAGCAGTACTTC.

This chain links TRBV7-9 with TRBJ2-1, with 8 bases matching TRBD2. Germline V gives CDR1 SEHNR, CDR2 FQNEAQ (reference sequence). V lost 5 bases to trimming and J lost 0 bases; unmatched junction nucleotides: 3. The CDR3 length is 15 residues. The CDR3, as DNA: TGTGCCAGCAGCCCTCGGGGGGGCTCCTACAATGAGCAGTTCTTC. Translation: CASSPRGGSYNEQFF.

This clone was recorded once. The chain links TRBV2 to TRBJ2-7; maybe TRBD1 (6 bases). Germline CDR1 and CDR2: SNHLY and FYNNEI. The V end was cut by 10 bases, the J end by 2 bases, with 15 bases between. The CDR3 consists of 13 residues. CDR3 residues: CATKGDTTYEQYF. In DNA form, the CDR3 reads TGTGCCACAAAGGGGGACACCACCTACGAGCAGTACTTC.

The chain links TRBV15 to TRBJ1-5; D uncertain. The germline V gene has CDR1 LNHNV and CDR2 YYDKDF (reference sequence). V was pared by 4 bases and J by 2 bases, with 12 bases between. CDR3 size: 15 residues. DNA of the CDR3: TGTGCCACCAGCAAGACGCAGGTGGGCAATCAGCCCCAGCATTTT. It is translated as CATSKTQVGNQPQHF.

This sequence joins TRBV9 and TRBJ1-3; TRBD1 agrees at 8 bases. V was clipped by 3 bases and J by 0 bases; unmatched bases: 2. The CDR3 loop spans 15 amino acids. Germline V CDR1 and CDR2: SGDLS, YYNGEE. CDR3 DNA: TGTGCCAGCAGCGGGACAGGGTTCTCTGGAAACACCATATATTTT. Amino acid sequence: CASSGTGFSGNTIYF.